Below, 3 T cell receptor beta chains from the same sample are listed, as sequenced in a study of shared clonotypes between healthy human individuals. The method was immunoSEQ multiplex PCR; TCRdb's version includes in-frame clones alone and lacks a portion of them. The data hold about a million clones, with around 76% observed a single time. Input material: memory CD4+ T cells sorted from blood. As to subset: CD45RA-negative fraction. The receptor source for this set is a man between 18 and 29 years old in good health.

The rearrangement links TRBV11-3 to TRBJ2-4, with 9 bases that match TRBD1. CDR3 size: 14 residues. V was clipped by 8 bases and J by 9 bases; unmatched bases: 11. Germline values: CDR1 SGHNT, CDR2 YENEEA. The CDR3 coding sequence is TGTGCCAGCTCCCCGGGACAGGGTCGCGGCATTCAGTACTTC. It codes for CASSPGQGRGIQYF.

This clone turned up a few times. The rearrangement links TRBV19 to TRBJ2-7, with TRBD1 identical over 9 bases. The CDR3 runs 17 residues. The germline V gene encodes CDR1 LNHDA and CDR2 SQIVND (reference sequence). Trimming at V came to 10 bases and at J to 5 bases, leaving 21 bases not matched to a gene. CDR3 residues: CATSTGGVGQGKNEQYF. The CDR3 region has the DNA TGTGCCACTTCTACTGGGGGAGTAGGACAGGGGAAGAACGAGCAGTACTTC.

The chain combines TRBV9 with TRBJ2-2, with D possibly matching TRBD1 (6 bases). Looked up from germline, CDR1 is SGDLS and CDR2 is YYNGEE. V lost 0 bases and J 4 bases, leaving 10 bases between the germline ends. This CDR3 has 15 residues. The CDR3 DNA follows: TGTGCCAGCAGCGTAGCGGGACAAACCACCGGGGAGCTGTTTTTT. Encoded protein: CASSVAGQTTGELFF.